This T cell receptor beta chain came from a study of OX40 agonist ivuxolimab in advanced cancers. Background on the whole study: Ivuxolimab was an agonistic, fully human IgG2 monoclonal antibody directed against OX40 (CD134), a costimulatory receptor. Intravenous ivuxolimab was administered to patients every 2 weeks at six dose levels: 0.01, 0.1, 0.3, 1.5, 3 and 10 mg/kg. Of the approximately 54 patients in dose escalation, 19 had hepatocellular carcinoma, some 15 had melanoma, 9 had renal cell carcinoma and 9 had head and neck cancer. A male proportion of under 85% and a mean age of about 60 years, ranging from about 23 to 79, were recorded for the dose-escalation cohort. Patients were allowed to have had prior anti-PD-1, anti-PD-L1 or anti-CTLA-4 therapy, and around two fifths of the dose-escalation patients had been treated with checkpoint inhibitors. Partial responses occurred in three dose-escalation patients: two with cutaneous melanoma and one with hepatocellular carcinoma. Peripheral TCRbeta sequencing aimed to test whether ivuxolimab altered TCR sequence diversity and caused clonal T-cell expansion. The paper describes the monotherapy dose-escalation part (N ≈ 52 patients) of the phase I trial of ivuxolimab. What the authors observed across the whole study: Low levels of normalized T-cell clonal expansion were also shown by some nonresponding patients. At doses from 0.1 to 3.0 mg/kg, clonal expansion was seen in both CD4+ and CD8+ blood T cells between baseline and week 6. In the 0.1-3.0 mg/kg groups, partial responders had among the lowest normalized peripheral clonal expansion, particularly in CD8+ T cells. The antigen specificity of the clonally expanded peripheral T cells was not determined. On average, CD8+ T cells showed more expanded clones than CD4+ T cells after ivuxolimab.

Here V drops 2 bases and J drops 4 bases, and the junction holds 1 base not matched to any gene. As encoded in the germline V gene, CDR1 is SGHTA while CDR2 is FQGNSA. Taken from cysteine to phenylalanine, the CDR3 has 14 residues. The CDR3 DNA has 42 bases and is translated from base 1. Patients with a history of autoimmune disease or receiving systemic immunosuppression were excluded from the trial. In every dose cohort, peripheral blood was drawn for TCR sequencing at baseline, cycle 4 day 1, and cycle 7 day 1. The samples were drawn from a first-in-human, open-label, multicenter phase I dose-escalation trial of ivuxolimab. Adults with locally advanced or metastatic head and neck squamous cell, hepatocellular, melanoma or renal cell carcinoma were enrolled in the trial. Before TCR sequencing, CD4+ T cells and CD8+ T cells were sorted from peripheral blood as separate populations. Genomic DNA was extracted from sorted cells for sequencing of the TCRbeta CDR3 region. The immunoSEQ Assay was used to sequence the TCRbeta CDR3 regions. The immuneACCESS repertoire file appears here via TCRdb, limited to in-frame rearrangements. These files lack a portion of the clones; in checked studies, under half of the deficit traces to unresolved V genes, and the cause of the others is not known. For this sample the table gives fewer than 45,000 clones, of which about 89% were detected only once. The ten largest make up roughly 0.51% of the sample.

On this clone: What antigen it recognizes has not been identified. No base qualities exist here, and no much larger clone lies one base off it.

This sequence was found in an adult with an advanced solid tumor such as melanoma, head and neck, liver or kidney cancer. The specimen comprised CD4+ or CD8+ T cells sorted from blood, sampled in a trial of the OX40 agonist ivuxolimab. Rearrangement joined TRBV7-2 to TRBJ1-4; TRBD1 aligns with 7 central bases. The CDR3 corresponds to CASSLRGLNEKLFF. The DNA sequence is as follows: TGTGCCAGCAGCTTAAGGGGGCTTAATGAAAAACTGTTTTTT.